A single sample gave rise to the 22 T cell receptor beta chains below, sequenced in a study of blood T cell repertoires in COVID-19. TCRdb's table, derived via immunoSEQ multiplex PCR, lists solely in-frame clones and lacks some. The sample consists of around 400,000 clones, about 90% of them appearing once. Sequencing was performed on peripheral blood. The receptors were gathered from a woman aged 60 to 75 with COVID-19, enrolled during active disease.

This chain uses TRBV4-1 with TRBJ2-3; 7 bases align to TRBD1. The V gene end was trimmed by 0 bases and the J gene end by 4 bases; junction bases not matched to a gene: 7. CDR3 length equals 16 residues. Germline-derived CDR1 and CDR2 are MGHRA and YSYEKL. Here the CDR3 DNA reads TGCGCCAGCAGCCAAGAGGCACAGGGGCAGGCAGATACGCAGTATTTT. Amino acid sequence: CASSQEAQGQADTQYF.

The chain joins TRBV18 to TRBJ1-1; 7 bases are a match to TRBD1. Germline V gene lookup returns CDR1 KGHSH and CDR2 LQKENI. V shed 4 bases and J 3 bases; nucleotides not matched to a gene: 5. There are 14 residues in the CDR3. Here the CDR3 reads CASSRTGVDTEAFF. CDR3 sequence (DNA): TGTGCCAGCTCACGTACAGGGGTGGACACTGAAGCTTTCTTT.

The rearrangement links TRBV9 to TRBJ1-6, with D tentatively TRBD1 (6 bases). The length of the CDR3 is 20 residues. Trimming cost V 5 bases and J 0 bases, with 24 bases left between them. Germline CDR1 SGDLS, CDR2 YYNGEE. CDR3 DNA: TGTGCCAGCAGTGACCCTACCGGGACACCTAGGAGCTCCTATAATTCACCCCTCCACTTT. Translating it yields CASSDPTGTPRSSYNSPLHF. Full variable domain (missing parts from reference TRBV9 and TRBJ1-6): DSGVTQTPKHLITATGQRVTLRCSPRSGDLSVYWYQQSLDQGLQFLIQYYNGEERAKGNILERFSAQQFPDLHSELNLSSLELGDSALYFCASSDPTGTPRSSYNSPLHFGNGTRLTVT.

The CDR3 protein is CASSQVVGAGSPLHF. The DNA of the CDR3 is TGTGCCAGCAGCCAAGTGGTGGGTGCGGGGTCACCCCTCCACTTT. V and J are TRBV14 and TRBJ1-6; no firm D call. Germline V CDR1 and CDR2: SGHDN, FVKESK. V lost 1 base and J lost 10, with 14 bases in between. The CDR3 has 15 residues. The whole variable domain, filled in from reference TRBV14 and TRBJ1-6, reads EAGVTQFPSHSVIEKGQTVTLRCDPISGHDNLYWYRRVMGKEIKFLLHFVKESKQDESGMPNNRFLAERTGGTYSTLKVQPAELEDSGVYFCASSQVVGAGSPLHFGNGTRLTVT.

The rearrangement joins TRBV5-8 to TRBJ1-2; 7 nucleotides match TRBD1. The germline V gene encodes CDR1 SGHTS and CDR2 YDEGEE. There are 15 residues in the CDR3. V lost 0 bases, J lost 2 bases, and 4 bases stayed unmatched. The CDR3 reads CASSLVAGGNYGYTF. In DNA form, the CDR3 reads TGTGCCAGCAGCTTGGTCGCAGGGGGAAACTATGGCTACACCTTC.

CDR3 sequence reads: CASSIQAANYGYTF. As DNA, the CDR3 is TGTGCCAGTAGTATACAGGCAGCTAACTATGGCTACACCTTC. The genes are TRBV19 and TRBJ1-2, with unresolved D. CDR1 and CDR2 from the germline V gene are LNHDA and SQIVND (reference sequence). V was shortened by 2 bases and J by 0 bases, with 7 bases between the two germline ends. The CDR3 loop spans 14 amino acids.

This clone was detected once. This specimen includes other DNA sequences encoding the same CDR3. This sequence joins TRBV30 and TRBJ1-1; D not certain. The length of the CDR3 is 13 residues. Per the germline V gene, CDR1 is GTSNPN and CDR2 is SVGIG (reference sequence). V was trimmed by 0 bases and J by 1 base, leaving 6 bases between them. CDR3 sequence (DNA): TGTGCCTGGAGTGTCGGCGGGAACACTGAAGCTTTCTTT. This codes for CAWSVGGNTEAFF.

The chain employs TRBV15 and TRBJ2-1; tentatively, D is TRBD1 (6 bases). V was clipped by 4 bases and J by 9 bases, with 13 bases between them. Germline V gives CDR1 LNHNV, CDR2 YYDKDF (reference sequence). There are 13 residues in the CDR3. CDR3: CATSIPWGLEQFF. The CDR3 nucleotides are TGTGCCACCAGCATTCCCTGGGGGCTTGAGCAGTTCTTC.

The sample holds one count of this clone. The DNA of the CDR3 is TGTGCCAGCAGCAAAGCCGTACAGGGAACTAACTATGGCTACACCTTC. Protein sequence: CASSKAVQGTNYGYTF. The V gene is TRBV21-1, the J gene TRBJ1-2; the D call TRBD1 from the table was never checked on the DNA. TRBV21-1 is listed as a pseudogene. The CDR3 sequence is 16 residues long.

This rearrangement joins TRBV6-6 to TRBJ2-7; unclear D gene. Germline CDR1 reads MNHNY; CDR2 reads SVGAGI (reference sequence). The CDR3 extends over 13 amino acids. Between the trimmed V and J ends, which lost 5 bases and 7 bases, there was a span of 15 bases. CDR3 nucleotides: TGTGCCAGCAGTCGGATCGGGTCGGGTGAGCAGTACTTC. Its translation is CASSRIGSGEQYF.

The genes are TRBV27 and TRBJ2-7, with 8 positions matching TRBD1. J was trimmed by 4 bases and V by 6 bases; bases with no gene match: 8. CDR1 MNHEY and CDR2 SMNVEV come from the germline V gene (reference sequence). The CDR3 spans 14 residues. The CDR3 here is CASRLQGGLYEQYF. CDR3 DNA sequence: TGTGCCAGCAGGCTACAGGGGGGACTGTACGAGCAGTACTTC.

V usage is TRBV5-1 and J usage is TRBJ1-2; 9 nucleotides agree with TRBD1. The CDR3 sequence is 15 residues long. The V gene end was trimmed by 3 bases and the J gene end by 4 bases; junction bases not matched to a gene: 7. Germline-derived CDR1 and CDR2 are SGHRS and YFSETQ. Here the CDR3 DNA reads TGCGCCAGCAGCTCGGGGGGACAGGGACTCTATGGCTACACCTTC. Protein product: CASSSGGQGLYGYTF.

CDR3 residues: CASRSGPTYNSPLHF. In nucleotides, the CDR3 is TGTGCCAGCCGCAGCGGCCCGACATATAATTCACCCCTCCACTTT. The V call is TRBV6-5, the J call TRBJ1-6; D gene unclear. Trimming pared 8 bases from V and 4 bases from J, leaving 15 bases between. Germline V gene lookup returns CDR1 MNHEY and CDR2 SVGAGI. The CDR3 runs to 15 residues.

V usage is TRBV3-1 (or the pseudogene TRBV3-2) and J usage is TRBJ1-4, with 7 bases that match TRBD1. Germline CDR1 reads LGHDT; CDR2 reads YNNKEL (reference sequence). The CDR3 spans 16 residues. V lost 1 base and J lost 5; bases outside the gene matches: 7. CDR3 amino acids: CASSQAWTGVNEKLFF. The CDR3 DNA follows: TGTGCCAGCAGCCAAGCTTGGACAGGAGTGAATGAAAAACTGTTTTTT.

The chain has TRBV10-3 and TRBJ2-1, with 9 bases matching TRBD2. V was pared by 6 bases and J by 15 bases, with 12 bases of the junction left unmatched. The CDR3 totals 13 residues. Germline assignment: CDR1 ENHRY and CDR2 SYGVKD. CDR3 in DNA: TGTGCCATCAGAGGCGCGAGCGGGGGGCCTTCGTTCTTC. Translating gives CAIRGASGGPSFF.

The CDR3 spells CASSNQLALTDTQYF. CDR3 DNA sequence: TGTGCCAGCAGTAACCAACTAGCGCTCACAGATACGCAGTATTTT. The chain employs TRBV28 and TRBJ2-3; 7 bases agree with TRBD2. Looked up from germline, CDR1 is MDHEN and CDR2 is SYDVKM. The CDR3 covers 15 residues. Trimming removed 5 bases from V and 2 bases from J; junction bases left unmatched: 7.

The chain employs TRBV14 and TRBJ1-6, with D possibly matching TRBD1 (5 bases). Germline CDR1 is SGHDN and CDR2 is FVKESK. The length of the CDR3 is 14 residues. Trimming removed 4 bases at V and 3 bases at J, with 7 bases between. CDR3 sequence: CASSRDFYNSPLHF. For the CDR3, the DNA is TGTGCCAGCAGCCGGGACTTCTATAATTCACCCCTCCACTTT.

This clone was counted a single time. The rearrangement uses TRBV19 and TRBJ1-5; tentatively, D is TRBD1 (5 bases). This CDR3 comprises 14 residues. V was pared by 7 bases and J by 0 bases, with 10 bases between. Germline V gives CDR1 LNHDA, CDR2 SQIVND (reference sequence). The CDR3 loop is CASKTELSNQPQHF. Written as DNA, the CDR3 is TGTGCCAGTAAGACAGAGCTTAGCAATCAGCCCCAGCATTTT.

This clone was found a few times. The rearrangement uses TRBV5-6 and TRBJ1-4; no reliable D call. This CDR3 has 15 amino acids. The V and J ends lost 2 bases and 3 bases respectively, with 11 bases between them. Germline CDR1 and CDR2: SGHDT and YYEEEE. In DNA form, the CDR3 reads TGTGCCAGCAGCTTCGGCGGCCCCGCTAATGAAAAACTGTTTTTT. Its translation is CASSFGGPANEKLFF.

The chain employs TRBV29-1 and TRBJ2-6; 8 bases line up with TRBD1. CDR3 length equals 16 residues. Germline V gene lookup returns CDR1 SQVTM and CDR2 ANQGSEA. Germline trimming cut 6 bases from V and 2 bases from J; bases unmatched to any gene: 9. CDR3 nucleotide sequence: TGCAGCGTCGTGGGGCAGGGGGCGCCTGGGGCCAACGTCCTGACTTTC. This sequence encodes CSVVGQGAPGANVLTF.

This chain connects TRBV11-1 to TRBJ2-3, with TRBD2 identical over 8 bases. CDR1 and CDR2 from the germline V gene are SGHAT and FQDESV (reference sequence). The ends lost 0 bases at V and 7 bases at J; junction bases unmatched: 9. The CDR3 runs to 16 residues. In DNA, the CDR3 is TGTGCCAGCAGCTTAGCGCCGGCGGGGGGATCCCATACGCAGTATTTT. The encoded protein is CASSLAPAGGSHTQYF.

With regard to this clone: The same CDR3 can be traced to other DNA sequences in this sample. The gene calls are TRBV11-2 and TRBJ1-5; tentative D call: TRBD1 (5 bases). Trimming cost V 0 bases and J 2 bases, with 8 bases left between them. Germline-derived CDR1 and CDR2 are SGHAT and FQNNGV. CDR3 length: 15 amino acids. The CDR3 region has the DNA TGTGCCAGCAGCTTAGAGGGGGGAGGCAATCAGCCCCAGCATTTT. Its translation is CASSLEGGGNQPQHF.